A single sample gave rise to the 9 T cell receptor beta chains below, sequenced in a study of blood T cell repertoires in COVID-19 (dated by TCRdb to the early 2020s). To prepare the library, the immunoSEQ multiplex PCR assay was applied. TCRdb's version of the immuneACCESS table is confined to in-frame rearrangements and falls short of the full clone set. An unresolved V gene accounts for under half of the shortfall where checked; the remainder is of unknown origin. Here the sample has 250,000 or so clones; around 80% occur a single time. The ten top clones hold more than 5.5% of the sample. Sequencing was performed on peripheral blood. Receptors were obtained from a human donor in a cohort sampled during active COVID-19.

The chain joins TRBV5-5 to TRBJ1-1; D remains unclear. Germline CDR1 reads SGHKS; CDR2 reads YYEKEE (reference sequence). The length of the CDR3 is 14 residues. Trimming took off 3 bases at V and 1 base at J, with 10 bases between the two ends. The CDR3 here is CASSYYSSNTEAFF. Written as DNA, the CDR3 is TGTGCCAGCAGCTATTACAGTTCGAACACTGAAGCTTTCTTT.

This clone was recorded only once. V and J are TRBV12-3 or TRBV12-4 and TRBJ1-1; perhaps TRBD1 as D (6 bases). Trimming took off 6 bases at V and 5 bases at J, with 13 bases between the two ends. The CDR3 has 13 residues. The CDR3 loop is CASSTGRGTEAFF. CDR3 coding DNA: TGTGCCAGCAGCACAGGGCGGGGGACTGAAGCTTTCTTT.

This clone was recorded only once. The chain employs TRBV18 and TRBJ1-2, with TRBD1 matching over 9 bases. The CDR3 runs to 18 residues. Germline CDR1 is KGHSH and CDR2 is LQKENI. Losses at the gene ends were 3 bases for V and 0 bases for J; bases not matched to a gene: 11. The CDR3 loop is CASSPLGTGISANYGYTF. The DNA of the CDR3 is TGTGCCAGCTCACCCCTCGGGACAGGGATTTCGGCTAACTATGGCTACACCTTC.

This sequence joins TRBV5-4 and TRBJ2-7, with 8 bases fitting TRBD1. CDR3 length: 15 residues. V trimming: 2 bases; J trimming: 9 bases; junction bases outside the gene matches: 13. Germline V CDR1 and CDR2: SGHNT, YYREEE (reference sequence). DNA of the CDR3: TGTGCCAGCAGCTTAGTGGGGGCAGGGGGCGAAGTGCAGTACTTC. Its protein product is CASSLVGAGGEVQYF.

The chain is built from TRBV11-2 and TRBJ2-5; a possible D gene is TRBD1 (6 bases). Per germline, CDR1 SGHAT and CDR2 FQNNGV. V shed 5 bases and J shed 3 bases, with 16 bases lying between them. The CDR3 covers 15 residues. The CDR3 DNA reads as TGTGCCAGCAGCGAAGGGGGACGGAATAAAGAGACCCAGTACTTC. Amino acids: CASSEGGRNKETQYF.

This chain uses TRBV12-5 with TRBJ1-5; D is uncertain. The CDR3 is 15 residues long. V lost 6 bases to trimming and J lost 1 base, with 13 bases between them. Germline V CDR1 and CDR2: LGHNT, FRNRAP. The DNA for the CDR3 is TGTGCTAGTGGCCCCAGGCTGACGAGCAATCAGCCCCAGCATTTT. Translating gives CASGPRLTSNQPQHF. The whole variable domain, filled in from reference TRBV12-5 and TRBJ1-5, reads DARVTQTPRHKVTEMGQEVTMRCQPILGHNTVFWYRQTMMQGLELLAYFRNRAPLDDSGMPKDRFSAEMPDATLATLKIQPSEPRDSAVYFCASGPRLTSNQPQHFGDGTRLSIL.

The chain employs TRBV7-9 and TRBJ1-4, with D tentatively TRBD1 (5 bases). Germline V gives CDR1 SEHNR, CDR2 FQNEAQ (reference sequence). The CDR3 loop spans 14 amino acids. The ends were cut back, 1 base at V and 8 bases at J, with 11 bases in the middle. In DNA form, the CDR3 reads TGTGCCAGCAGCTTAGGGGGCGCAGACGAAAAACTGTTTTTT. Translation gives CASSLGGADEKLFF.

This chain joins TRBV11-3 and TRBJ2-3, with D possibly matching TRBD1 (6 bases). Trimming took 4 bases from V and 8 from J, leaving 13 bases between them. In germline, CDR1 is SGHNT, CDR2 YENEEA. This CDR3 region has 13 residues. CDR3 residues: CASSSLQGSTQYF. The CDR3 DNA sequence: TGTGCCAGCAGCTCCCTCCAGGGGAGTACGCAGTATTTT.

This chain uses TRBV27 with TRBJ1-5; TRBD1 matches at 7 bases. V was clipped by 3 bases and J by 2 bases; unmatched bases: 7. The CDR3 covers 16 residues. CDR1 is MNHEY, CDR2 SMNVEV, per germline (reference sequence). In nucleotides, the CDR3 is TGTGCCAGCAGTTTGATCACAGGGGTGGGCAATCAGCCCCAGCATTTT. It is translated as CASSLITGVGNQPQHF.